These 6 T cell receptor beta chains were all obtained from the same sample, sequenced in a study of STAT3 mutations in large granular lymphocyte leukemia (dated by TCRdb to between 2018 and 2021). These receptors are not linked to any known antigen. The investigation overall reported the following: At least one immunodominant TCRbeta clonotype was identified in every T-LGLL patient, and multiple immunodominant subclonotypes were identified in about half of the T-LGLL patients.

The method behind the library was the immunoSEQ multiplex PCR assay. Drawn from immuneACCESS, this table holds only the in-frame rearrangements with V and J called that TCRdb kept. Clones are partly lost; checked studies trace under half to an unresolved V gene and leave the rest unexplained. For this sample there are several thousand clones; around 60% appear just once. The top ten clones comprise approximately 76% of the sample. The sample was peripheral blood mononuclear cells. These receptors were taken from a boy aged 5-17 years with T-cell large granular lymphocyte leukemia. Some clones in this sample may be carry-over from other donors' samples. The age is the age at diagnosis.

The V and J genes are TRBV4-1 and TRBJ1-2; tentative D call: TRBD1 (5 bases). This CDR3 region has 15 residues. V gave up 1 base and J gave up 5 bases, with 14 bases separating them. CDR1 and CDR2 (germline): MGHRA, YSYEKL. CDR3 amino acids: CASSQVGGTGYGYTF. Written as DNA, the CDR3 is TGCGCCAGCAGCCAAGTCGGGGGAACGGGGTATGGCTACACCTTC.

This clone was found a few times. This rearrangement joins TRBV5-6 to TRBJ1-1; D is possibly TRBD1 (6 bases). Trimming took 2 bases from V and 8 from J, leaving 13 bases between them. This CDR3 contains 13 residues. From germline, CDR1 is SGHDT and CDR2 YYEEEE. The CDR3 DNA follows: TGTGCCAGCAGCTTTGGTGGGGGGACAGAAGCTTTCTTT. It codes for CASSFGGGTEAFF.

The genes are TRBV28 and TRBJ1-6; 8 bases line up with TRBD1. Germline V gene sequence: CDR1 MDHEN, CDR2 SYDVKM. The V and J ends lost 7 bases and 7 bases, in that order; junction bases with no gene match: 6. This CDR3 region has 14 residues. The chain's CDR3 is CASTGQGINSPLHF. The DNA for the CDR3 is TGTGCCAGCACCGGACAGGGAATAAATTCACCCCTCCACTTT.

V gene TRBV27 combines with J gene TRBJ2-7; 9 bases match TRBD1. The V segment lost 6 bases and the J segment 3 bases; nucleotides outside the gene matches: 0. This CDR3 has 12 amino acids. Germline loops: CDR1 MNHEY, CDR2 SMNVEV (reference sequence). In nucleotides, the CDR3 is TGTGCCAGCAGGGGACAGGGCTACGAGCAGTACTTC. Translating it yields CASRGQGYEQYF.

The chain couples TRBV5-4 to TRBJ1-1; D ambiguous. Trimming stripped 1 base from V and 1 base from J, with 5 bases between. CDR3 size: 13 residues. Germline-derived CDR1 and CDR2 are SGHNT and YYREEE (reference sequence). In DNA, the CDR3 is TGTGCCAGCAGCTTGTTGGGGAACACTGAAGCTTTCTTT. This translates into CASSLLGNTEAFF.

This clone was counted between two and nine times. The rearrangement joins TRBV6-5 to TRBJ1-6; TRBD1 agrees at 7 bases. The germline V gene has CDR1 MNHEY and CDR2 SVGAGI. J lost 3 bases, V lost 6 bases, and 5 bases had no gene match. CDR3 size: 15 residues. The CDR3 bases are TGTGCCAGCAGGTGGGACAGCAACTATAATTCACCCCTCCACTTT. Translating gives CASRWDSNYNSPLHF.